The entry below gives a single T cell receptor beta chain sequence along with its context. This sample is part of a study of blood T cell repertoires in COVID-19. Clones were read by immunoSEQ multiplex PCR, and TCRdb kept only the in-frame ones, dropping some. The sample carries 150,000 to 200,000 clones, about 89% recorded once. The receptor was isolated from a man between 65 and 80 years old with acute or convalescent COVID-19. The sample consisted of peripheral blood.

CDR3 amino acids: CASSSIKRGTTADTQYF. The CDR3 bases are TGTGCCAGTAGTTCAATAAAAAGGGGAACTACGGCGGATACGCAGTATTTT. The chain is built from TRBV19 and TRBJ2-3; D might be TRBD1 (5 bases). The CDR3 runs to 17 residues. Germline CDR1 and CDR2: LNHDA and SQIVND (reference sequence). Trimming took 5 bases from V and 6 from J, leaving 24 bases between them.